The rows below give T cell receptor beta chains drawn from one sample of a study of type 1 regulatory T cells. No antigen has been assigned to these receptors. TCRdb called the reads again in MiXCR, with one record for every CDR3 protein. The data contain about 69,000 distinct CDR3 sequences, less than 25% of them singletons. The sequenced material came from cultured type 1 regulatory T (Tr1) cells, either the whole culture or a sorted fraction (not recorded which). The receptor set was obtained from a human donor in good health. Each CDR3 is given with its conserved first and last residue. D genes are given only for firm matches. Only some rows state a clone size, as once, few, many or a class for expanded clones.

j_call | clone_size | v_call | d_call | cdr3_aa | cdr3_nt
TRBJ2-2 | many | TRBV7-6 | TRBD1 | CASSLAGTGFTGELFF | TGTGCCAGCAGCTTAGCTGGGACAGGGTTTACCGGGGAGCTGTTTTTT
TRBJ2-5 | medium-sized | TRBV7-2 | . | CASSLRAGKETQYF | TGTGCCAGCAGCCTACGGGCAGGGAAGGAGACCCAGTACTTC
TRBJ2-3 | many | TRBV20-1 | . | CRATGVSTDTQYF | TGCAGAGCTACGGGGGTTAGCACAGATACGCAGTATTTT
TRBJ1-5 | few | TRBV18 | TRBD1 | CASSPDRGLNQPQHF | TGTGCCAGCTCCCCAGACAGGGGTCTAAATCAGCCCCAGCATTTT
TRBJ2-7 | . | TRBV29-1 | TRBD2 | CSVEGSGGSEQYF | TGCAGCGTTGAAGGCAGCGGGGGGTCCGAGCAGTACTTC
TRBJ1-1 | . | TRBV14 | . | CASSQDLVGLSEAFF | TGTGCCAGCAGCCAAGACCTGGTAGGCCTTTCTGAAGCTTTCTTT
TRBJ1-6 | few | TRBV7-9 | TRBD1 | CASSLGQSGSPLHF | TGTGCCAGCAGCCTGGGACAGTCCGGATCACCCCTCCACTTT
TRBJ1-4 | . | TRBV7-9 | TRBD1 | CASSLRAGTAHNEKLFF | TGTGCCAGCAGCCTGCGCGCAGGGACAGCCCATAATGAAAAACTGTTTTTT
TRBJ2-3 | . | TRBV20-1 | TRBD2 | CSARSGRTTDTQYF | TGCAGTGCTCGGAGCGGGAGGACCACAGATACGCAGTATTTT
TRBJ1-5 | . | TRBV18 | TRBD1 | CASSSDRGQPQHF | TGTGCCAGCTCATCAGACAGGGGTCAGCCCCAGCATTTT
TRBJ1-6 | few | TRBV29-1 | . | CSVAESNNSPLHF | TGCAGCGTTGCAGAGAGCAATAATTCACCCCTCCACTTT
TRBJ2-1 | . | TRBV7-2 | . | CASSEGASSYNEQFF | TGTGCCAGCAGCGAAGGGGCTAGCTCCTACAATGAGCAGTTCTTC
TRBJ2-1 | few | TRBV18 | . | CASSPIGGSYNEQFF | TGTGCCAGCTCACCAATTGGGGGCTCCTACAATGAGCAGTTCTTC
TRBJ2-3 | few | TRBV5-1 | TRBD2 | CASATSGNEDTQYF | TGCGCCAGCGCCACTAGCGGGAACGAAGATACGCAGTATTTT
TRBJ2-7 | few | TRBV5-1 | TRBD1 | CASSLGTGVIYEQYF | TGCGCCAGCAGCTTGGGGACAGGGGTCATCTACGAGCAGTACTTC
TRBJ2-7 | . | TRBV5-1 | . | CASSLDHYEQYF | TGCGCCAGCAGCTTGGACCACTACGAGCAGTACTTC
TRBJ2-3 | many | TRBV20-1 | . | CSARIPGTDTQYF | TGCAGTGCTAGGATTCCGGGGACAGATACGCAGTATTTT
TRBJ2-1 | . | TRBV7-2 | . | CASSLDRGRSNEQFF | TGTGCCAGCAGCTTAGACCGGGGACGGTCTAATGAGCAGTTCTTC
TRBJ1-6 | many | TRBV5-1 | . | CASSLAGTTNSPLHF | TGCGCCAGCAGCTTGGCCGGGACGACCAATTCACCCCTCCACTTT
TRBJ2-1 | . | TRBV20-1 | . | CSARGTREEQLF | TGCAGTGCTAGAGGGACACGGGAAGAGCAGCTCTTC
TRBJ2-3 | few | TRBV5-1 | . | CASSLGDSLWDTQYF | TGCGCCAGCAGCTTGGGGGACTCCCTTTGGGATACGCAGTATTTT
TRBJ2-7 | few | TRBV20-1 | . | CSARDGPHYEQYF | TGCAGTGCTAGAGATGGGCCACACTACGAGCAGTACTTC
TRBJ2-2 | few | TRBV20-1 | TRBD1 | CSARRDRTGTGELFF | TGCAGTGCTCGCCGGGACAGGACGGGCACCGGGGAGCTGTTTTTT
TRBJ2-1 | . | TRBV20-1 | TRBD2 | CSARSPAGGYNEQFF | TGCAGTGCAAGATCCCCAGCGGGAGGTTACAATGAGCAGTTCTTC
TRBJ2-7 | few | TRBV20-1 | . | CSAYRGRGKERSEQYF | TGCAGTGCCTACCGGGGCAGGGGCAAGGAGAGGAGCGAGCAGTACTTC
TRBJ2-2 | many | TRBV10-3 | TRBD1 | CAIGQGANRDTGELFF | TGTGCCATCGGGCAGGGGGCGAATAGGGACACCGGGGAGCTGTTTTTT
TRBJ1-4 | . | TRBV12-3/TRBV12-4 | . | CASSLATASTNEKLFF | TGTGCCAGCAGTTTAGCAACCGCTTCAACTAATGAAAAACTGTTTTTT
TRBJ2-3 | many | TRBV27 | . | CASTKAVPTDTQYF | TGTGCCAGCACCAAAGCAGTCCCCACAGATACGCAGTATTTT
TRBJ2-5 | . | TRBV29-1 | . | CSVARTDSQTQYF | TGCAGCGTTGCCCGGACAGATTCGCAGACCCAGTACTTC
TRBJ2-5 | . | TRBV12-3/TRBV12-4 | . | CASNVRGYETQYF | TGTGCCAGCAACGTTAGAGGGTACGAGACCCAGTACTTC
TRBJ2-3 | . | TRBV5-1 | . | CASSLTGSSTDTQYF | TGCGCCAGCAGCTTGACAGGATCTAGCACAGATACGCAGTATTTT
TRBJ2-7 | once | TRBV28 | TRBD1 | CASSFRRQGIPYEQYF | TGTGCCAGCAGTTTCCGCCGACAGGGAATACCCTACGAGCAGTACTTC
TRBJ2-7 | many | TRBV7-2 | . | CASSFSPTGIYEQYF | TGTGCCAGCAGCTTTTCTCCGACGGGGATATACGAGCAGTACTTC
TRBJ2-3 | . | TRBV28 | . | CATWGRGDTQYF | TGTGCCACTTGGGGAAGGGGTGATACGCAGTATTTT
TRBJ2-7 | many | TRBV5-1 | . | CASSPLGGTYEQYF | TGCGCCAGCAGCCCTTTGGGCGGCACCTACGAGCAGTACTTC
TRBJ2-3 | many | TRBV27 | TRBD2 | CASSLRAGAVDTQYF | TGTGCCAGCAGTCTTCGAGCGGGAGCGGTAGATACGCAGTATTTT
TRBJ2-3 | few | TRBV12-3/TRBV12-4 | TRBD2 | CASSFGLAGEGDTQYF | TGTGCCAGCAGTTTCGGGCTAGCGGGAGAGGGGGATACGCAGTATTTT
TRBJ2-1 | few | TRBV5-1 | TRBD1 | CASSLLNSQGSNEQFF | TGCGCCAGCAGCCTTCTGAACTCACAGGGGTCAAATGAGCAGTTCTTC
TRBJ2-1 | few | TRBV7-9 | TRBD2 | CASSSLVGSGSKTWNEQFF | TGTGCCAGCAGCTCCCTTGTTGGTAGCGGGAGTAAAACGTGGAATGAGCAGTTCTTC
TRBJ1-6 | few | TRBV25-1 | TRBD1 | CASSEYGGTDYNSPLHF | TGTGCCAGCAGTGAATATGGCGGGACAGACTATAATTCACCCCTCCACTTT
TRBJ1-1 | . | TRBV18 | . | CASSLGTNTEAFF | TGTGCCAGCTCACTCGGGACTAACACTGAAGCTTTCTTT
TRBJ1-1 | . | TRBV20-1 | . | CSAYGGNTEAFF | TGCAGTGCTTACGGTGGAAACACTGAAGCTTTCTTT
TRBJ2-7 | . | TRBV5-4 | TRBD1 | CASSDKGQGSYEQYF | TGTGCCAGCAGCGACAAGGGACAGGGGTCCTACGAGCAGTACTTC
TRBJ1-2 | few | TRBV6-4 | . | CASSDSGGAHGYTF | TGTGCCAGCAGTGACTCTGGGGGCGCGCATGGCTACACCTTC
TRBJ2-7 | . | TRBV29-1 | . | CSTRSSYEQYF | TGCAGCACCAGAAGCTCCTACGAGCAGTACTTC
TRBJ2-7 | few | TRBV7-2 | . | CASSFGTPHYEQYF | TGTGCCAGCAGCTTTGGGACACCTCATTACGAGCAGTACTTC
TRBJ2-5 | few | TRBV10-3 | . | CAITGSPRSETQYF | TGTGCCATCACGGGCAGTCCGAGGTCGGAGACCCAGTACTTC
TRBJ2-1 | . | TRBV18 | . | CASSPQPLGAFYNEQFF | TGTGCCAGCTCACCCCAACCCCTAGGAGCCTTTTACAATGAGCAGTTCTTC
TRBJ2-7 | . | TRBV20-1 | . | CSAHVTGASYEQYF | TGCAGTGCTCATGTCACGGGGGCATCCTACGAGCAGTACTTC
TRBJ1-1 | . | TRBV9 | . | CASSPSVGIMNTEAFF | TGTGCCAGCAGCCCGAGTGTTGGGATCATGAACACTGAAGCTTTCTTT
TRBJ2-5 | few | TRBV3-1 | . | CASSPPGMGGTQYF | TGTGCCAGCAGCCCCCCTGGGATGGGGGGGACCCAGTACTTC
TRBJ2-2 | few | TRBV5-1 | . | CASSLEGRVGELFF | TGCGCCAGCAGCTTGGAAGGGCGGGTCGGGGAGCTGTTTTTT
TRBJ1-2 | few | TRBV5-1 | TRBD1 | CASSQGTGSNYGYTF | TGCGCCAGCAGCCAAGGGACAGGGTCTAACTATGGCTACACCTTC